This T cell receptor beta chain was found in a study of T-cell memory formation after mild COVID-19. Study findings and constraints: From day 15 to 85, contracting clones were balanced between CD4 and CD8, whereas later expanders leaned toward CD4+.

This clonotype was seen more than once but under ten times. The antigen is unknown. The J segment lost 7 bases and the V segment lost 6 bases, leaving 5 bases of the junction unmatched. CDR3 length: 14 amino acids. TCRdb reprocessed the 5' RACE reads with MiXCR, giving one entry per CDR3 protein. The repertoire consists of roughly 600,000 distinct CDR3 sequences, with approximately 18% occurring once and the leading ten covering around 12%. The V call is TRBV12-3 or TRBV12-4, the J call TRBJ1-6; TRBD1 matches 8 bases. The sequence came from an adult woman who had mild COVID-19 (a few samples of this study predate the infection). Cell type and time point are not known. Sequences were obtained from PBMCs or a T cell subset sorted from them (not recorded which). The CDR3 nucleotides are TGTGCCAGCAGCACAGGGGGGGAGAATTCACCCCTCCACTTT. Amino acids: CASSTGGENSPLHF.